The 9 T cell receptor beta chains reported below all come from one sample, sequenced in a study of shared clonotypes between healthy human individuals. Profiled with immunoSEQ multiplex PCR; TCRdb holds only in-frame clones, not every one. Among about a million clones listed, approximately 70% were seen once. Sequenced input: memory CD4+ T cells sorted from blood. Sample subset: CD45RA-negative fraction. These receptors all stem from a man in his late teens or twenties in good health.

The genes are TRBV9 and TRBJ2-2; 14 bases agree with TRBD2. Trimming removed 9 bases from V and 7 bases from J; junction bases left unmatched: 11. Germline V gene sequence: CDR1 SGDLS, CDR2 YYNGEE. The CDR3 has 16 residues. CDR3 loop: CANGLAGGGNRGELFF. Written as DNA, the CDR3 is TGTGCCAACGGACTAGCGGGAGGCGGGAATCGCGGGGAGCTGTTTTTT.

This clone appeared a single time. Here the CDR3 reads CASSLLGIDHYEQYF. The CDR3 nucleotides are TGTGCCAGCAGTTTACTGGGAATTGACCACTACGAGCAGTACTTC. V gene TRBV27 combines with J gene TRBJ2-7; no definite D call. Trimming stripped 2 bases from V and 3 bases from J, with 14 bases between. There are 15 residues in the CDR3. Looked up from germline, CDR1 is MNHEY and CDR2 is SMNVEV (reference sequence).

The rearrangement joins TRBV7-9 to TRBJ1-2; a possible D gene is TRBD1 (5 bases). Trimming took 0 bases from V and 4 from J, leaving 9 bases between them. Germline loops: CDR1 SEHNR, CDR2 FQNEAQ (reference sequence). The CDR3 loop spans 14 amino acids. CDR3: CASSLAQARYGYTF. CDR3 nucleotide sequence: TGTGCCAGCAGCTTAGCACAGGCCCGCTATGGCTACACCTTC. Supplemented by reference TRBV7-9 and TRBJ1-2, the full variable domain reads DTGVSQNPRHKITKRGQNVTFRCDPISEHNRLYWYRQTLGQGPEFLTYFQNEAQLEKSRLLSDRFSAERPKGSFSTLEIQRTEQGDSAMYLCASSLAQARYGYTFGSGTRLTVV.

The rearrangement links TRBV28 to TRBJ2-5, with a tentative D call TRBD2 (6 bases). Trimming cost V 6 bases and J 4 bases, with 15 bases left between them. In germline, CDR1 is MDHEN, CDR2 SYDVKM. CDR3 size: 14 residues. CDR3 DNA: TGTGCCAGCAGGGGGGGTTGGGGTGGAGAGACCCAGTACTTC. Its translation is CASRGGWGGETQYF.

The CDR3 region is CASSLVNQPQHF. The CDR3 DNA sequence: TGTGCCAGCAGCTTGGTCAATCAGCCCCAGCATTTT. The chain couples TRBV5-8 to TRBJ1-5; D not certain. CDR1 SGHTS and CDR2 YDEGEE come from the germline V gene. The CDR3 consists of 12 residues. V was trimmed by 0 bases and J by 3 bases, leaving 1 base between them. The complete variable domain, with remaining parts taken from reference TRBV5-8 and TRBJ1-5, reads EAGVTQSPTHLIKTRGQQATLRCSPISGHTSVYWYQQALGLGLQFLLWYDEGEERNRGNFPPRFSGRQFPNYSSELNVNALELEDSALYLCASSLVNQPQHFGDGTRLSIL.

This sequence joins TRBV6-5 and TRBJ1-1, with TRBD1 as a possible D gene (5 bases). The germline CDR1 and CDR2 sequences are MNHEY and SVGAGI. Deletions cut 4 bases from V and 4 bases from J, with 13 bases between. The CDR3 consists of 14 residues. For the CDR3, the DNA is TGTGCCAGCAGTTCTCTTTCTAGGGGCACTGAAGCTTTCTTT. It yields the protein CASSSLSRGTEAFF.

The CDR3: CASSATGTGESPLHF. DNA of the CDR3: TGTGCCAGCAGTGCAACCGGGACAGGGGAATCACCCCTCCACTTT. This chain links TRBV6-5 with TRBJ1-6, with TRBD1 matching 10 bases. CDR1 MNHEY and CDR2 SVGAGI come from the germline V gene. V dropped 5 bases and J dropped 10; count of bases not matched to a gene: 8. The CDR3 consists of 15 residues.

V and J are TRBV2 and TRBJ1-5, with 8 nucleotides matching TRBD1. CDR1 SNHLY and CDR2 FYNNEI come from the germline V gene. This CDR3 region has 13 residues. With 10 bases clipped from V and 2 bases from J, the junction kept 4 bases outside the gene matches. In nucleotides, the CDR3 is TGTGCCACCGCGGACAGGGGCAATCAGCCCCAGCATTTT. It translates to CATADRGNQPQHF. The full variable domain, completed using reference TRBV2 and TRBJ1-5, is EPEVTQTPSHQVTQMGQEVILRCVPISNHLYFYWYRQILGQKVEFLVSFYNNEISEKSEIFDDQFSVERPDGSNFTLKIRSTKLEDSAMYFCATADRGNQPQHFGDGTRLSIL.

The J gene is TRBJ1-4, the V gene TRBV7-8; D unclear. Between the trimmed V and J ends, which lost 6 bases and 5 bases, there was a span of 7 bases. This CDR3 has 12 residues. In germline, CDR1 is SGHVS, CDR2 FQNEAQ. This chain's CDR3 is CASSRGNEKLFF. CDR3 coding DNA: TGTGCCAGCAGTCGGGGAAATGAAAAACTGTTTTTT.